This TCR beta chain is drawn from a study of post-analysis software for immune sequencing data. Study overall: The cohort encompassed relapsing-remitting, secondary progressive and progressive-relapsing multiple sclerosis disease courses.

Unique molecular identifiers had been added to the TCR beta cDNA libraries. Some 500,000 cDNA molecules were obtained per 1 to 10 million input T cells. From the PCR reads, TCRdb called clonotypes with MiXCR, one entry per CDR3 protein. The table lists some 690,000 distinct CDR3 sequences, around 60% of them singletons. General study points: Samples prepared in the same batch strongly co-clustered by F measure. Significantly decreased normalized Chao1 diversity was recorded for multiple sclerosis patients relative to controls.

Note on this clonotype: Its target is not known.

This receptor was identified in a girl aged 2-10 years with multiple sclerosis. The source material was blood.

The CDR3 reads CASSPVGGLTEAFF. The CDR3 DNA follows: TGTGCCAGCAGCCCAGTGGGGGGGCTTACTGAAGCTTTCTTT. This chain links TRBV5-6 with TRBJ1-1; D possibly corresponds to TRBD1 (6 bases). Germline V lookup: CDR1 SGHDT, CDR2 YYEEEE. V was shortened by 4 bases and J by 5 bases, with 15 bases between the two germline ends. The CDR3 totals 14 residues.